This TCR beta chain was identified during a study of monozygotic twins with inflammatory bowel disease. Using the 5' RACE reads, TCRdb records one entry per CDR3 protein without DNA. The table lists 200,000 to 250,000 distinct CDR3 sequences. Germline assignment: CDR1 SGHAT and CDR2 FQNNGV. This CDR3 spans 15 amino acids. This TCR came from a human donor with ulcerative colitis or Crohn's disease, or a healthy co-twin of an affected twin (not recorded which). Material for sequencing was blood. V gene TRBV11-2 combines with J gene TRBJ2-4; the TCRdb call, TRBD2, lacks DNA for checking. This CDR3 is CASSGLAVAKNIQYF.